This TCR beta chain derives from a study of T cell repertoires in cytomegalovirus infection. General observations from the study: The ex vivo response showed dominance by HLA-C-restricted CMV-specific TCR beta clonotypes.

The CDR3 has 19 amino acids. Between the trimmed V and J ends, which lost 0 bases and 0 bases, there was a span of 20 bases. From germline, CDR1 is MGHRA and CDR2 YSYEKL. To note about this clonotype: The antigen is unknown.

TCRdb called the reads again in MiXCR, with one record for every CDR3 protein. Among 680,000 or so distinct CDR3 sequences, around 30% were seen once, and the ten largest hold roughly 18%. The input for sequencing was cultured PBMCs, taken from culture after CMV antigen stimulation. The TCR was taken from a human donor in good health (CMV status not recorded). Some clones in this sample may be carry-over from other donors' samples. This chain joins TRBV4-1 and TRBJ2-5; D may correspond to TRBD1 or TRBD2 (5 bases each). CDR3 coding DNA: TGCGCCAGCAGCCAAGATCCCTACCCCGGGGCGTATAACCAAGAGACCCAGTACTTC. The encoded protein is CASSQDPYPGAYNQETQYF.